Sample share makes the clone carrying this T cell receptor (beta chain) medium-sized (0.01 to 0.1%). Its matching antigen is unknown. This beta chain is an off-target read within a library intended for alpha chains, so its frequency means little. This sample is drawn from a study of spatial heterogeneity in lung cancer. Findings and caveats of the study: Counts of expanded intratumoral alpha and beta TCRs tracked tumor mutation counts.

CDR3 size: 15 residues. Germline V gives CDR1 LGHNA, CDR2 YNFKEQ. J lost 3 bases, V lost 1 base, and 4 bases had no gene match. TCRdb re-called the 5' RACE reads with MiXCR, one entry per CDR3 protein. This table holds 7,500 or so distinct CDR3 sequences, 14% found once. Time point meaning: sample taken at primary tumor resection. The donors were fewer than 80 patients with non-small cell lung cancer that was early-stage and untreated. The sequenced material consisted of unsorted whole RNA from tumor, nontumor lung or frozen PBMC. The sequence was collected from a female donor with early-stage non-small cell lung cancer. Material: lung tumor tissue, obtained at surgery. V gene TRBV4-2 combines with J gene TRBJ2-7, with TRBD1 matching 9 bases. The CDR3 loop reads CASSQATGGYYEQYF. The CDR3 bases are TGTGCCAGCAGCCAAGCCACAGGGGGCTACTACGAGCAGTACTTC.